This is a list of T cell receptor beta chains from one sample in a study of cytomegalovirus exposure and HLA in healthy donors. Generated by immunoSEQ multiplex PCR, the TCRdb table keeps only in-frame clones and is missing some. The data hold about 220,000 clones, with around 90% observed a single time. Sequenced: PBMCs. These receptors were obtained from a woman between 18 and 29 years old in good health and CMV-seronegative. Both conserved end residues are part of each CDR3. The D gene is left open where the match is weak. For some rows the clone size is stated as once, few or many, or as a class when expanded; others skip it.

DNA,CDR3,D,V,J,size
TGTGCCAGCAGCTTTAGGAGCGGCTCATACAATGAGCAGTTCTTC,CASSFRSGSYNEQFF,.,TRBV7-9,TRBJ2-1,.
TGTGCCAGCAGCTTACTGCTAGCGGGGGCCTACAATGAGCAGTTCTTC,CASSLLLAGAYNEQFF,TRBD2,TRBV7-2,TRBJ2-1,.
TGCGCCAGCAGCTTTAGCGGGAGCGGCACAGATACGCAGTATTTT,CASSFSGSGTDTQYF,TRBD2,TRBV5-1,TRBJ2-3,.
TGTGCCAGCAGTTATACTATCGATGAGCAGTTCTTC,CASSYTIDEQFF,.,TRBV6-5,TRBJ2-1,.
TGCGCCAGCAGCTTGGCGGCCAGGGAAGTATCGGGCGGGGAGCTGTTTTTT,CASSLAAREVSGGELFF,.,TRBV5-1,TRBJ2-2,few
TGCAGCGCCGGGGGTGATTCTTCCTACAATGAGCAGTTCTTC,CSAGGDSSYNEQFF,.,TRBV29-1,TRBJ2-1,.
TGTGCCATCAGTGACCCTCGACTAGCGGGGGACACCGGGGAGCTGTTTTTT,CAISDPRLAGDTGELFF,TRBD2,TRBV10-3,TRBJ2-2,.
TGTGCCACCAGCAGAGCGGGGACGAACACCGGGGAGCTGTTTTTT,CATSRAGTNTGELFF,.,TRBV15,TRBJ2-2,.
TGTGCCAGCAGCTTAGTTGGCGGTACCTACAATGAGCAGTTCTTC,CASSLVGGTYNEQFF,.,TRBV7-2,TRBJ2-1,.
TGTGCCAGCAGTGGCGAGGCCGTTACACTGAAAGCTTTCTTT,CASSGEAVTLKAFF,.,TRBV28,TRBJ1-1,.
TGTGCCAGCCGAGACTTCGGGACAGGGTCCTACGAGCAGTACTTC,CASRDFGTGSYEQYF,TRBD1,TRBV11-2,TRBJ2-7,.
TGTGCCAGCAGTTGGACTAGCGGGCACTCCTACAATGAGCAGTTCTTC,CASSWTSGHSYNEQFF,TRBD2,TRBV27,TRBJ2-1,.
TGTGCCAGCTCTGGACTAGCGGGACAACTCACCGGGGAGCTGTTTTTT,CASSGLAGQLTGELFF,TRBD2,TRBV18,TRBJ2-2,.
TGCAGTGCTAGTCGTAGCGGGAAGCAGTTCTTC,CSASRSGKQFF,TRBD2,TRBV20-1,TRBJ2-1,.
TGTGCCACCAGCAGAGATCCCATAGACAGGGCTGGAAACACCATATATTTT,CATSRDPIDRAGNTIYF,TRBD1,TRBV15,TRBJ1-3,.
TGCGCCAGCAGTCCCGAACAGGGGGCGGCGGAGCAGTACTTC,CASSPEQGAAEQYF,TRBD1,TRBV10-1,TRBJ2-7,.
TGCGCCAGCAGCAGTCGACAGGGAGTGGAAAACACCATATATTTT,CASSSRQGVENTIYF,TRBD1,TRBV4-1,TRBJ1-3,.
TGTGCCAGCAGTGAGGATGGGACAGGGTCCTACGAGCAGTACTTC,CASSEDGTGSYEQYF,TRBD1,TRBV6-1,TRBJ2-7,.
TGTGCCAGCAGCTATGGACTGCAATACGAGCAGTACTTC,CASSYGLQYEQYF,.,TRBV7-9,TRBJ2-7,.
TGCGCCAGCAGCCCAGCAACAGGGAGTCACTATGGCTACACCTTC,CASSPATGSHYGYTF,.,TRBV4-1,TRBJ1-2,.
TGCAGCGTGGAGGACAGGGGGAAATACATTCAGTACTTC,CSVEDRGKYIQYF,TRBD1,TRBV29-1,TRBJ2-4,once
TGCGCCAGCAGCTACGGAGGACCCGAGCAGTACTTC,CASSYGGPEQYF,.,TRBV5-1,TRBJ2-7,.
TGTGCCATCAGTGTAACTAGCGGGACGACCTACGAGCAGTACTTC,CAISVTSGTTYEQYF,TRBD2,TRBV10-3,TRBJ2-7,.
TGCGCCAGCAGCCAAGAGAGAGAGACCCAGTACTTC,CASSQERETQYF,.,TRBV4-1,TRBJ2-5,few
TGTGCCAGCAGCTTGGTAGAGGAGGGGTCCTACGAGCAGTACTTC,CASSLVEEGSYEQYF,.,TRBV5-4,TRBJ2-7,.
TGTGCCAGCAGGAGCTCGCTAGCGGGAGTAGGGAATGAGCAGTTCTTC,CASRSSLAGVGNEQFF,TRBD2,TRBV7-2,TRBJ2-1,once
TGCGCCAGCAGCCAAGATTTGGCGGCCACAGATACGCAGTATTTT,CASSQDLAATDTQYF,.,TRBV4-3,TRBJ2-3,.
TGTGCCAGCAGCGGGACGGGGGGAGGGAGGACCGGGGAGCTGTTTTTT,CASSGTGGGRTGELFF,TRBD2,TRBV9,TRBJ2-2,.
TGTGCCAGCAGCTTTGCGCCAGGGTCTGGCGCTGAAGCTTTCTTT,CASSFAPGSGAEAFF,.,TRBV7-9,TRBJ1-1,.
TGTGCCAGCAGACCAGGGGGCGCGGGGCAGCCCCAGCATTTT,CASRPGGAGQPQHF,TRBD1,TRBV19,TRBJ1-5,few
TGTGCCAGCAGTGAAGTCGGGGGAGGGGGCAATCAGCCCCAGCATTTT,CASSEVGGGGNQPQHF,.,TRBV6-1,TRBJ1-5,.
TGTGCCAGCAGCGTAGAGCAAAGCGACGAGCAGTACTTC,CASSVEQSDEQYF,.,TRBV9,TRBJ2-7,.
TGCGCCAGCAGCCCGGGACTAGCGGGAGGGCCGGCCAAAAACATTCAGTACTTC,CASSPGLAGGPAKNIQYF,TRBD2,TRBV4-1,TRBJ2-4,.
TGTGCCAGCAGACCTGGGACAGGGGGCCCCTACGAGCAGTACTTC,CASRPGTGGPYEQYF,TRBD1,TRBV28,TRBJ2-7,.